These 23 T cell receptor beta chains came from one sample sequenced in a study of T-cell reconstitution after alpha-beta-depleted transplantation in children. A TCRbeta library incorporating unique molecular identifiers was prepared. One entry per CDR3 protein results from TCRdb running MiXCR on the PCR reads. The sample has 500,000 to 750,000 distinct CDR3 sequences; over 10% are singletons. The sequences come from PBMCs, mostly from graft donor cells, collected 360 days after TCRalphabeta/CD19-depleted stem cell transplant. The receptors come from a male patient between 5 and 17 years old who had a stem cell transplant for acute myeloid leukemia, so the T cells may come from the graft donor.

Turning to this clonotype: This may be a read error, as it is one base from a much larger clone. The rearrangement joins TRBV7-6 to TRBJ2-7; 8 bases are shared with TRBD1. The germline gives CDR1 SGHVS, CDR2 FNYEAQ. The CDR3 spans 15 residues. CDR3 DNA: TGTGCCAGCAGCTTAGGGACAGGGAGCTCCTACGAGCTGTACTTC. Protein product: CASSLGTGSSYELYF.

This clonotype was seen only a few times. The chain employs TRBV20-1 and TRBJ2-1; a weak D match, TRBD1 (6 bases). CDR1 is DFQATT, CDR2 SNEGSKA, per germline (reference sequence). There are 13 residues in the CDR3. The CDR3 loop is CRYTGSSYNEQFF. As DNA, the CDR3 is TGCAGATACACAGGGAGCTCCTACAATGAGCAGTTCTTC.

This clonotype was recorded many times. The chain has TRBV30 and TRBJ1-3; D is undetermined. Germline V gene data show CDR1 as GTSNPN and CDR2 as SVGIG (reference sequence). This CDR3 is 12 amino acids long. V was trimmed by 0 bases and J by 4 bases, leaving 4 bases between them. The CDR3 loop reads CAWSVGGNTIYF. The CDR3, as DNA: TGTGCCTGGAGTGTAGGCGGAAACACCATATATTTT.

This chain uses TRBV29-1 with TRBJ2-1; no firm D call. Per germline, CDR1 SQVTM and CDR2 ANQGSEA. Trimming stripped 2 bases from V and 3 bases from J, with 5 bases between. This CDR3 spans 12 amino acids. The CDR3 region is CSVERVYNEQFF. The CDR3, as DNA: TGCAGCGTTGAAAGGGTCTACAATGAGCAGTTCTTC.

Comments on this clonotype: Here the CDR3 omits its conserved ending phenylalanine or tryptophan, so a read error is the likely source. The chain links TRBV12-3 or TRBV12-4 to TRBJ2-1; 11 bases match TRBD2. The CDR3 is 12 residues long. V trimming: 10 bases; J trimming: 7 bases; junction bases outside the gene matches: 3. This chain's CDR3 is CATRLAGNEQFL. CDR3 sequence (DNA): TGTGCCACCAGACTAGCGGGAAATGAGCAGTTCTTG.

This clonotype was counted a few times. V and J are TRBV7-8 and TRBJ2-7; D is possibly TRBD2 (5 bases). Germline V gene data show CDR1 as SGHVS and CDR2 as FQNEAQ. V lost 0 bases and J lost 6, with 15 bases in between. The CDR3 is 15 residues long. CDR3 amino acids: CASSLATGTLREQYF. In nucleotides, the CDR3 is TGTGCCAGCAGCTTAGCGACGGGAACACTGCGCGAGCAGTACTTC.

J is TRBJ2-7 and V is TRBV12-3 or TRBV12-4; D gene unclear. This CDR3 is built from 12 residues. Trimming shortened V by 5 bases and J by 3 bases, and 8 bases separated the two germline ends. CDR3 protein: CASSPQNYEQYF. CDR3 DNA: TGTGCCAGCAGTCCCCAAAACTACGAGCAGTACTTC.

This clonotype was seen ten or more times. The chain is built from TRBV28 and TRBJ2-3, with D hard to call. CDR1 and CDR2 from the germline V gene are MDHEN and SYDVKM. This CDR3 region has 16 residues. With 8 bases removed from V and 4 bases from J, the gap between germline ends came to 22 bases. CDR3 in amino acids: CASLRRDTIGADTQYF. The CDR3 DNA reads TGTGCCAGCCTCAGAAGGGATACAATTGGGGCAGATACGCAGTATTTT.

This clonotype showed up many times. The V gene is TRBV12-3 or TRBV12-4, the J gene TRBJ2-5; D remains unclear. The CDR3 has 13 amino acids. Trimming cost V 6 bases and J 2 bases, with 10 bases left between them. The CDR3 spells CASSRPTQETQYF. The CDR3 region has the DNA TGTGCCAGCAGCCGACCCACACAAGAGACCCAGTACTTC.

The chain uses TRBV12-3 or TRBV12-4 and TRBJ2-1; weak D call: TRBD1 (6 bases). The CDR3 is 15 residues long. Deletions cut 6 bases from V and 7 bases from J, with 19 bases between. The DNA for the CDR3 is TGTGCCAGCAGCCTGCAGGGGCACTCCTTAAATGAGCAGTTCTTC. It encodes CASSLQGHSLNEQFF.

This clonotype appeared many times. The rearrangement joins TRBV28 to TRBJ2-7; TRBD2 matches at 8 bases. CDR1 MDHEN and CDR2 SYDVKM come from the germline V gene. Trimming removed 7 bases from V and 4 bases from J; junction bases left unmatched: 9. The CDR3 is made up of 14 amino acids. The CDR3 bases are TGTGCCAGCACCCTCGGGAGGGCCCTTTACGAGCAGTACTTC. Translation gives CASTLGRALYEQYF.

This clonotype was detected ten times or more. This chain joins TRBV20-1 and TRBJ1-2, with 9 bases fitting TRBD1. Trimming at V came to 6 bases and at J to 5 bases, leaving 7 bases not matched to a gene. The CDR3 is 13 residues long. Germline-derived CDR1 and CDR2 are DFQATT and SNEGSKA (reference sequence). CDR3 amino acids: CSAWTGDAYGYTF. Written as DNA, the CDR3 is TGCAGTGCCTGGACAGGGGATGCGTATGGCTACACCTTC.

This clonotype occurred a few times. The chain combines TRBV15 with TRBJ2-3; TRBD2 might be the D (5 bases). The V gene lost 5 bases and the J gene lost 0 bases, with 12 bases spanning the gap. This CDR3 region has 15 residues. CDR1 and CDR2 from the germline V gene are LNHNV and YYDKDF (reference sequence). Here the CDR3 DNA reads TGTGCCACCAGCGCCCCGGGGAAAAGCACAGATACGCAGTATTTT. Residues: CATSAPGKSTDTQYF.

This clonotype has just a few counts. The chain employs TRBV20-1 and TRBJ1-2; D is unresolved. The V and J ends lost 1 base and 5 bases respectively, with 8 bases between them. The germline V gene encodes CDR1 DFQATT and CDR2 SNEGSKA (reference sequence). This CDR3 spans 12 amino acids. As DNA, the CDR3 is TGCAGTGCTAGAGCCGGAACTTATGGCTACACCTTC. Protein product: CSARAGTYGYTF.

V and J are TRBV3-1 and TRBJ2-7; maybe TRBD2 (6 bases). The CDR3 runs to 17 residues. CDR1 is LGHDT and CDR2 is YNNKEL in the germline V gene (reference sequence). With 0 bases removed from V and 3 bases from J, the gap between germline ends came to 18 bases. The CDR3 is CASSQEIGGLPFYEQYF. CDR3 sequence (DNA): TGTGCCAGCAGCCAAGAGATAGGCGGACTACCCTTCTACGAGCAGTACTTC.

The chain carries TRBV20-1 and TRBJ2-7; D gene unclear. CDR3 length: 14 amino acids. The germline V and J ends were trimmed by 6 bases and 3 bases, with 18 bases remaining between them. Germline CDR1 and CDR2: DFQATT and SNEGSKA (reference sequence). The CDR3 DNA reads as TGCAGTGCCTCCCCACTGTCTCGATACTACGAGCAGTACTTC. Its protein is CSASPLSRYYEQYF.

This clonotype was recorded many times. The chain employs TRBV15 and TRBJ2-7; TRBD1 matches 9 bases. Trimming took 0 bases from V and 3 from J; bases not matched to a gene: 3. This CDR3 contains 15 residues. Germline CDR1 LNHNV, CDR2 YYDKDF (reference sequence). CDR3 protein: CATSREVGQGYEQYF. Written as DNA, the CDR3 is TGTGCCACCAGCAGAGAAGTGGGACAGGGCTACGAGCAGTACTTC.

This clonotype showed up just once. V is TRBV6-1 and J is TRBJ1-5; TRBD1 agrees at 8 bases. The CDR3 spans 15 residues. Looked up from germline, CDR1 is MNHNS and CDR2 is SASEGT. The ends lost 6 bases at V and 5 bases at J; junction bases unmatched: 9. The DNA for the CDR3 is TGTGCCAGCAGCCAGATCGGACAGGGCTATCAGCCCCAGCATTTT. It encodes CASSQIGQGYQPQHF.

The chain recombines TRBV25-1 with TRBJ2-2; 9 nucleotides align to TRBD2. Germline-derived CDR1 and CDR2 are MGHDK and SYGVNS. The CDR3 consists of 15 residues. Germline trimming cut 6 bases from V and 6 bases from J; bases unmatched to any gene: 8. Here the CDR3 reads CASRSSGSTAGELFF. CDR3 sequence (DNA): TGTGCCAGCAGGAGTAGCGGGAGTACGGCCGGGGAGCTGTTTTTT.

J is TRBJ2-5 and V is TRBV13; 10 bases are a match to TRBD1. Germline CDR1 and CDR2: PRHDT and FYEKMQ (reference sequence). V lost 5 bases and J lost 5; bases outside the gene matches: 20. This CDR3 spans 19 amino acids. The chain's CDR3 is CASSTGDRGPRGVRETQYF. The CDR3 DNA reads TGTGCCAGCAGCACAGGGGACAGGGGTCCTAGGGGAGTTCGGGAGACCCAGTACTTC.

Note on this clonotype: With a much larger clone just one base away, this may be a read error. Given the absence of the conserved phenylalanine or tryptophan at the CDR3 end, a read error is likely. The chain couples TRBV29-1 to TRBJ1-1; D may be TRBD1 (6 bases). Trimming pared 6 bases from V and 4 bases from J, leaving 18 bases between. Germline CDR1 is SQVTM and CDR2 is ANQGSEA. There are 14 residues in the CDR3. The CDR3 protein is CSVGLGAQGTEAFY. The CDR3 region has the DNA TGCAGCGTCGGGTTGGGGGCCCAAGGCACTGAAGCTTTCTAT.

This clonotype was counted many times. This chain links TRBV20-1 with TRBJ1-2; no definite D call. Trimming shortened V by 0 bases and J by 5 bases, and 13 bases separated the two germline ends. Germline CDR1 is DFQATT and CDR2 is SNEGSKA (reference sequence). This CDR3 has 14 residues. The CDR3 nucleotides read TGCAGTGCTAGAGACCCCAGAGTCGCGTATGGCTACACCTTC. This translates into CSARDPRVAYGYTF.

The chain is built from TRBV11-2 and TRBJ2-3; 7 bases align to TRBD2. Germline CDR1 SGHAT, CDR2 FQNNGV. The CDR3 sequence is 15 residues long. The V gene end was trimmed by 0 bases and the J gene end by 3 bases; junction bases not matched to a gene: 3. Written as DNA, the CDR3 is TGTGCCAGCAGCTTAGATGGCGGGAGAACAGATACGCAGTATTTT. As protein: CASSLDGGRTDTQYF.